Below are 18 T cell receptor beta chains sequenced from a single sample in a study of blood T cell repertoires in COVID-19 (dated by TCRdb to about 2020). The library was produced with the immunoSEQ multiplex PCR assay. TCRdb took over this immuneACCESS table, retaining in-frame rearrangements with V and J assigned. Such tables are incomplete; in checked studies, under half of the missing clones stem from an unresolved V gene, and the remainder is unexplained. Present in this sample are 200,000 to 250,000 clones, approximately 80% of which were seen just once. The ten largest clones represent 1.5% to 2% of the sample. Specimen: PBMCs or T cells enriched from blood (not recorded which). These receptors all stem from a man in his 60s who had recovered from COVID-19.

The gene calls are TRBV2 and TRBJ1-6; maybe TRBD1 (6 bases). Per germline, CDR1 SNHLY and CDR2 FYNNEI. Deletions cut 7 bases from V and 7 bases from J, with 20 bases between. This CDR3 has 16 amino acids. The CDR3 DNA reads TGTGCCAGCACCTCTCCCCGGGACATCTTAAATTCACCCCTCCACTTT. This encodes CASTSPRDILNSPLHF. Using reference TRBV2 and TRBJ1-6 for the parts outside the CDR3, the full variable domain is EPEVTQTPSHQVTQMGQEVILRCVPISNHLYFYWYRQILGQKVEFLVSFYNNEISEKSEIFDDQFSVERPDGSNFTLKIRSTKLEDSAMYFCASTSPRDILNSPLHFGNGTRLTVT.

The chain carries TRBV18 and TRBJ2-1, with 8 bases aligning to TRBD2. This CDR3 is 13 amino acids long. CDR1 and CDR2 (germline): KGHSH, LQKENI. J was trimmed by 7 bases and V by 5 bases; bases with no gene match: 4. The CDR3: CASSGTSMNEQFF. The CDR3 DNA follows: TGTGCCAGCTCAGGGACTAGTATGAATGAGCAGTTCTTC.

The V call is TRBV29-1, the J call TRBJ2-5, with TRBD1 matching over 8 bases. This CDR3 comprises 15 residues. Germline V lookup: CDR1 SQVTM, CDR2 ANQGSEA. The V segment lost 2 bases and the J segment 1 base; nucleotides outside the gene matches: 6. DNA for the CDR3: TGCAGCGTTGAAAGGGACAGGCTACTCCAAGAGACCCAGTACTTC. This gives the protein CSVERDRLLQETQYF.

In its sample, this clone was seen a few times. The chain has TRBV9 and TRBJ1-5, with D unresolved. Germline values: CDR1 SGDLS, CDR2 YYNGEE. Trimming stripped 3 bases from V and 0 bases from J, with 10 bases between. The CDR3 is made up of 15 amino acids. In nucleotides, the CDR3 is TGTGCCAGCAGCGCCACAGCAAGTAGCAATCAGCCCCAGCATTTT. It encodes CASSATASSNQPQHF.

The J gene is TRBJ2-1, the V gene TRBV14; TRBD2 matches at 9 bases. J lost 7 bases, V lost 4 bases, and 2 bases had no gene match. The germline gives CDR1 SGHDN, CDR2 FVKESK. The CDR3 runs to 13 residues. DNA for the CDR3: TGTGCCAGCAGCCGGCGGGGGGGAAATGAGCAGTTCTTC. It codes for CASSRRGGNEQFF.

This clone was seen once. The rearrangement links TRBV5-1 to TRBJ1-4; D is undetermined. The germline V gene has CDR1 SGHRS and CDR2 YFSETQ. This CDR3 contains 16 residues. V lost 4 bases and J lost 3, with 16 bases in between. The CDR3 protein is CASSAELGVANEKLFF. CDR3 DNA sequence: TGCGCCAGCAGCGCCGAGCTGGGCGTCGCTAATGAAAAACTGTTTTTT. The full variable domain, its missing parts supplied by reference TRBV5-1 and TRBJ1-4, is KAGVTQTPRYLIKTRGQQVTLSCSPISGHRSVSWYQQTPGQGLQFLFEYFSETQRNKGNFPGRFSGRQFSNSRSEMNVSTLELGDSALYLCASSAELGVANEKLFFGSGTQLSVL.

The chain joins TRBV7-9 to TRBJ1-1; TRBD1 is a possible D gene (6 bases). Trimming stripped 0 bases from V and 0 bases from J, with 11 bases between. The CDR3 is 16 residues long. Per the germline V gene, CDR1 is SEHNR and CDR2 is FQNEAQ (reference sequence). The CDR3 here is CASSLATGIMNTEAFF. CDR3 nucleotide sequence: TGTGCCAGCAGCTTAGCCACAGGGATCATGAACACTGAAGCTTTCTTT. Full variable domain (rest looked up from reference TRBV7-9 and TRBJ1-1): DTGVSQNPRHKITKRGQNVTFRCDPISEHNRLYWYRQTLGQGPEFLTYFQNEAQLEKSRLLSDRFSAERPKGSFSTLEIQRTEQGDSAMYLCASSLATGIMNTEAFFGQGTRLTVV.

This clone was picked up one time. The J gene is TRBJ2-7, the V gene TRBV19, with TRBD1 as a possible D gene (6 bases). V was clipped by 5 bases and J by 0 bases, with 11 bases between them. From germline, CDR1 is LNHDA and CDR2 SQIVND (reference sequence). The CDR3 length is 14 residues. The CDR3 DNA follows: TGTGCCAGTAGTCCCAGGACAGACTCCTACGAGCAGTACTTC. Translating gives CASSPRTDSYEQYF. The whole variable domain, remainder taken from reference TRBV19 and TRBJ2-7, is DGGITQSPKYLFRKEGQNVTLSCEQNLNHDAMYWYRQDPGQGLRLIYYSQIVNDFQKGDIAEGYSVSREKKESFPLTVTSAQKNPTAFYLCASSPRTDSYEQYFGPGTRLTVT.

The chain uses TRBV11-1 and TRBJ2-7, with TRBD2 as a possible D gene (6 bases). Per the germline V gene, CDR1 is SGHAT and CDR2 is FQDESV (reference sequence). The CDR3 is 16 residues long. Trimming took 3 bases from V and 0 from J, leaving 15 bases between them. The CDR3: CASSLTRQGLSYEQYF. CDR3 DNA: TGTGCCAGCAGCTTGACCCGTCAGGGACTCTCCTACGAGCAGTACTTC.

CDR3: CASSQEGEVHGYTF. The DNA of the CDR3 is TGCGCCAGCAGCCAAGAGGGAGAGGTGCATGGCTACACCTTC. This chain joins TRBV4-1 and TRBJ1-2; D gene unclear. The V gene's germline CDR1 is MGHRA and CDR2 YSYEKL. Trimming stripped 0 bases from V and 6 bases from J, with 11 bases between. This CDR3 contains 14 residues.

This clone has just a few counts. The genes are TRBV6-2 or TRBV6-3 and TRBJ2-3; TRBD2 aligns across 11 bases. CDR1 is MNHEY, CDR2 SVGEGT, per germline. V dropped 5 bases and J dropped 3; count of bases not matched to a gene: 7. The CDR3 spans 16 residues. The CDR3 region has the DNA TGTGCCAGCAGTGGCCGACTAGCGGGACCGACAGATACGCAGTATTTT. Translation gives CASSGRLAGPTDTQYF.

The gene calls are TRBV29-1 and TRBJ1-1; TRBD1 matches at 7 bases. The length of the CDR3 is 13 residues. After removal of 1 base from V and 11 bases from J, the junction contained 10 bases not matched to a gene. Germline CDR1 and CDR2: SQVTM and ANQGSEA. The CDR3 nucleotides are TGCAGCGTTGAAGTGAAAACAGGGGCCCGGGCTTTCTTT. Protein: CSVEVKTGARAFF.

The CDR3 region has the DNA TGCGCCAGCAGCCAAGATAGGGGCGGTGAAGCTTTCTTT. Translation: CASSQDRGGEAFF. The rearrangement uses TRBV4-3 and TRBJ1-1; a possible D gene is TRBD1 (5 bases). The CDR3 totals 13 residues. V lost 0 bases and J lost 7, with 9 bases in between. From germline, CDR1 is LGHNA and CDR2 YSLEER.

The chain joins TRBV7-9 to TRBJ1-2; D remains unclear. The germline V and J ends were trimmed by 3 bases and 4 bases, with 12 bases remaining between them. Looked up from germline, CDR1 is SEHNR and CDR2 is FQNEAQ (reference sequence). This CDR3 is built from 14 residues. CDR3 sequence: CASSLTGDAYGYTF. CDR3 nucleotides: TGTGCCAGCAGCTTGACGGGTGACGCCTATGGCTACACCTTC.

The CDR3 coding sequence is TGTGCCAGCAGCTTAGCTCAGGGGGATAAAGCTTTCTTT. Residues: CASSLAQGDKAFF. V and J are TRBV7-2 and TRBJ1-1; TRBD1 aligns across 7 bases. With V trimmed by 0 bases and J by 9 bases, 4 bases remained unmatched. The CDR3 is made up of 13 amino acids. Germline V gives CDR1 SGHTA, CDR2 FQGNSA.

This chain connects TRBV5-6 to TRBJ1-5; 11 nucleotides match TRBD1. Germline trimming cut 4 bases from V and 3 bases from J; bases unmatched to any gene: 6. Germline CDR1 is SGHDT and CDR2 is YYEEEE. The length of the CDR3 is 16 residues. The CDR3 spells CASSTGTGGYNQPQHF. CDR3 nucleotide sequence: TGTGCCAGCAGCACTGGGACAGGGGGTTACAATCAGCCCCAGCATTTT. The full variable domain, with the rest looked up from reference TRBV5-6 and TRBJ1-5, is DAGVTQSPTHLIKTRGQQVTLRCSPKSGHDTVSWYQQALGQGPQFIFQYYEEEERQRGNFPDRFSGHQFPNYSSELNVNALLLGDSALYLCASSTGTGGYNQPQHFGDGTRLSIL.

This sequence joins TRBV3-1 (or the pseudogene TRBV3-2) and TRBJ1-2, with D possibly matching TRBD1 (5 bases). Germline-derived CDR1 and CDR2 are LGHDT and YNNKEL (reference sequence). The CDR3 totals 14 residues. V lost 0 bases, J lost 8 bases, and 13 bases lay in between. CDR3 loop: CASSQDLGRLGYTF. CDR3 nucleotide sequence: TGTGCCAGCAGCCAAGATTTGGGGCGCTTGGGCTACACCTTC.

The CDR3 reads CASSQYGTDYTDTQYF. The DNA of the CDR3 is TGTGCCAGCAGCCAATACGGGACGGACTACACAGATACGCAGTATTTT. The chain combines TRBV7-9 with TRBJ2-3, with D possibly TRBD2 on 6 matching bases. Germline V lookup: CDR1 SEHNR, CDR2 FQNEAQ (reference sequence). Trimming took 5 bases from V and 2 from J, leaving 17 bases between them. This CDR3 has 16 amino acids. The whole variable domain, remainder taken from reference TRBV7-9 and TRBJ2-3, is DTGVSQNPRHKITKRGQNVTFRCDPISEHNRLYWYRQTLGQGPEFLTYFQNEAQLEKSRLLSDRFSAERPKGSFSTLEIQRTEQGDSAMYLCASSQYGTDYTDTQYFGPGTRLTVL.